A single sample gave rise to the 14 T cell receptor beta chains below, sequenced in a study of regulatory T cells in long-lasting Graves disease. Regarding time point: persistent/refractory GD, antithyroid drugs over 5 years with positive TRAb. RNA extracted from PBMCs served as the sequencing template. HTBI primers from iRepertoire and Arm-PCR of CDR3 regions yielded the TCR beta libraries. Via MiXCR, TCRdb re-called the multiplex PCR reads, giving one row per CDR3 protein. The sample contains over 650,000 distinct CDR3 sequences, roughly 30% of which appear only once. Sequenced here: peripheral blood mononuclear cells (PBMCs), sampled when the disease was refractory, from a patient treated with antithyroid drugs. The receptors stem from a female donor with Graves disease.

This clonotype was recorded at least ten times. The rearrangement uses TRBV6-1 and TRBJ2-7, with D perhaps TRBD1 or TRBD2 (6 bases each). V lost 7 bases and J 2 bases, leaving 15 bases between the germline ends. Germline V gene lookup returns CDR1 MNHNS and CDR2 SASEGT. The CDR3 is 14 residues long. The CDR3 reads CASTGARFAYEQYF. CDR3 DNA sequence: TGTGCCAGCACGGGGGCCCGATTCGCCTACGAGCAGTACTTC.

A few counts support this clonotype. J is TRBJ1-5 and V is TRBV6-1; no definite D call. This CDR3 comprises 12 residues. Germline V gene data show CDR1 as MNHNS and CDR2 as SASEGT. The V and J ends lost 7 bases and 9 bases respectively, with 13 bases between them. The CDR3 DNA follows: TGTGCCAGCAAGGGAATGGGTGGGCCCCAGCATTTT. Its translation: CASKGMGGPQHF.

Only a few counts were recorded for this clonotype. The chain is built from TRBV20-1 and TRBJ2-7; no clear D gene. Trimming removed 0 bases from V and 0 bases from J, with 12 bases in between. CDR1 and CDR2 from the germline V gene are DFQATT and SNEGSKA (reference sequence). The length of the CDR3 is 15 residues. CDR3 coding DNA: TGCAGTGCTAGAGAGTTAGACTCAAGCTCCTACGAGCAGTACTTC. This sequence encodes CSARELDSSSYEQYF.

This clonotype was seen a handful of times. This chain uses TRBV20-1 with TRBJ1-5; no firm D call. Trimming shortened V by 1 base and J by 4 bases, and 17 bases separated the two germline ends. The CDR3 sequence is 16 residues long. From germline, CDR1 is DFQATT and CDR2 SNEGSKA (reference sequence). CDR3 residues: CSARGVGSIGNQPQHF. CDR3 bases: TGCAGTGCTAGAGGGGTGGGGTCCATCGGGAATCAGCCCCAGCATTTT.

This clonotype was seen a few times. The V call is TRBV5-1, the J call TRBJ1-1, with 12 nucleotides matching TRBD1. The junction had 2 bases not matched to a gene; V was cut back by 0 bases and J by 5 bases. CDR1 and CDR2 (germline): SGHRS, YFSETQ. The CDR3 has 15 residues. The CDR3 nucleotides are TGCGCCAGCAGCTTGGTGGGACAGGGGGCGACTGAAGCTTTCTTT. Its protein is CASSLVGQGATEAFF.

The CDR3 loop is CASRVRGLGYGYTF. The CDR3 DNA follows: TGTGCCAGCCGAGTGAGGGGCTTGGGCTATGGCTACACCTTC. The chain employs TRBV6-1 and TRBJ1-2; a weak D match, TRBD1 (5 bases). Looked up from germline, CDR1 is MNHNS and CDR2 is SASEGT. The CDR3 has 14 residues. V dropped 8 bases and J dropped 4 bases, with 17 bases sitting between them.

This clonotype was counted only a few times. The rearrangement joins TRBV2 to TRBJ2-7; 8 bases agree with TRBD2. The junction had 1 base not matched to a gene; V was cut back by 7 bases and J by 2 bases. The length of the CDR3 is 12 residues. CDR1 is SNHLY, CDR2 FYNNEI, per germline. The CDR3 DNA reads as TGTGCCAGCAAGCGGGAGACCTACGAGCAGTACTTC. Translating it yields CASKRETYEQYF.

This CDR3 is CSAHNYGYTF. The CDR3 DNA reads as TGCAGTGCCCACAACTATGGCTACACCTTC. The chain recombines TRBV20-1 with TRBJ1-2, with no clear D. Germline-derived CDR1 and CDR2 are DFQATT and SNEGSKA (reference sequence). V gave up 6 bases and J gave up 2 bases, with 4 bases separating them. The CDR3 sequence is 10 residues long.

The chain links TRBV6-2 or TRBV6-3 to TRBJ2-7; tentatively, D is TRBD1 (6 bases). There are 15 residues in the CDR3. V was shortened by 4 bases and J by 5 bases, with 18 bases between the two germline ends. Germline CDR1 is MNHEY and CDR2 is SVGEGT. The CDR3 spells CASSSPWGRFHEQYF. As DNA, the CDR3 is TGTGCCAGCAGTTCTCCCTGGGGGCGGTTCCACGAGCAGTACTTC.

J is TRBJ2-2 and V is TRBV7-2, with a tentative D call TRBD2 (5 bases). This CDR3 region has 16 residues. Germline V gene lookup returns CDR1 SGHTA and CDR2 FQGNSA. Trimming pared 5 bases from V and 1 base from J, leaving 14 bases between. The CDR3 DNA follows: TGTGCCAGCAGCGGTTCGGGATTTATGAACACCGGGGAGCTGTTTTTT. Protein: CASSGSGFMNTGELFF.

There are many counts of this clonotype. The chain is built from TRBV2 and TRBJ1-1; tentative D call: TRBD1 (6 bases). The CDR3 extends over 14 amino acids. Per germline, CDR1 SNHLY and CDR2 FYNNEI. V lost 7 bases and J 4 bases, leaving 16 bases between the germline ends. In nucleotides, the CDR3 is TGTGCCAGCATACACAGGGACGGAGTCACTGAAGCTTTCTTT. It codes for CASIHRDGVTEAFF.

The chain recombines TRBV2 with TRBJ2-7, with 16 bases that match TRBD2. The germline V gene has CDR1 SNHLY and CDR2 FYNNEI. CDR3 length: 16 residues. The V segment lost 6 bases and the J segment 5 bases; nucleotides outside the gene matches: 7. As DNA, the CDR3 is TGTGCCAGCAGATCGGGACTAGCGGGAGGGCCTGACGAGCAGTACTTC. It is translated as CASRSGLAGGPDEQYF.

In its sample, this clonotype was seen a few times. The DNA of the CDR3 is TGTGCCACCAGCAGAGATCCGGGACTGTACCAAGAGACCCAGTACTTC. Translation gives CATSRDPGLYQETQYF. The J gene is TRBJ2-5, the V gene TRBV15; D is possibly TRBD2 (6 bases). The germline V gene has CDR1 LNHNV and CDR2 YYDKDF (reference sequence). The CDR3 runs 16 residues. V was pared by 0 bases and J by 0 bases, with 11 bases between. The whole variable domain, filled in from reference TRBV15 and TRBJ2-5, reads DAMVIQNPRYQVTQFGKPVTLSCSQTLNHNVMYWYQQKSSQAPKLLFHYYDKDFNNEADTPDNFQSRRPNTSFCFLDIRSPGLGDTAMYLCATSRDPGLYQETQYFGPGTRLLVL.

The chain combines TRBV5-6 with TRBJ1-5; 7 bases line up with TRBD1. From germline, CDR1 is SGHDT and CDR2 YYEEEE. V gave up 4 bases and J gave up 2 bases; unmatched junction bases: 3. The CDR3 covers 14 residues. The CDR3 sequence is CASSHTGGNQPQHF. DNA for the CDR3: TGTGCCAGCAGCCATACAGGGGGCAATCAGCCCCAGCATTTT.